This TCR beta chain was captured by sequencing in a study of technical replicates of blood from a handful of donors. The protocol was immunoSEQ multiplex PCR, while the TCRdb copy is restricted to in-frame clones and leaves out a portion. Here the sample spans 75,000 to 95,000 clones, approximately 95% being singletons. The receptor was derived from a human donor in good health. The sample consisted of T cells isolated from PBMCs.

CDR3 sequence reads: CASSEPLDRGDNEQFF. The CDR3 DNA is TGTGCCAGCAGTGAACCCCTGGACAGGGGAGACAATGAGCAGTTCTTC. V usage is TRBV2 and J usage is TRBJ2-1; 9 bases fit TRBD1. The CDR3 has 16 amino acids. The germline V gene encodes CDR1 SNHLY and CDR2 FYNNEI. The V and J ends lost 2 bases and 5 bases, in that order; junction bases with no gene match: 7.